Listed below are T cell receptor beta chains from one sample, sequenced in a study of cytomegalovirus exposure and HLA in healthy donors. The assay was immunoSEQ multiplex PCR, and TCRdb's table has in-frame clones only and misses some. The data contain 95,000 to 100,000 clones, about 74% of them seen just once; the ten biggest clones take up 1.5% to 2%. Material for sequencing was PBMCs. Every receptor here comes from a male donor in good health and CMV-seronegative. Both conserved end residues are part of each CDR3. Each record gives: clone size, J gene, D gene, V gene, CDR3 DNA, CDR3 protein. D genes are given only for firm matches. Only part of the rows carry a size: once, few, many, or a class if the clone is expanded.

abundance: many; j_gene: TRBJ1-2; d_gene: -; v_gene: TRBV6-6; CDR3nt: TGTGCCAGCAGTTACCACAGGCCGGGCTATGGCTACACCTTC; CDR3aa: CASSYHRPGYGYTF
abundance: -; j_gene: TRBJ2-3; d_gene: TRBD2; v_gene: TRBV5-1; CDR3nt: TGCGCCAGCAGCGCGGGACTAGCGATTAGCACAGATACGCAGTATTTT; CDR3aa: CASSAGLAISTDTQYF
abundance: few; j_gene: TRBJ2-7; d_gene: TRBD2; v_gene: TRBV19; CDR3nt: TGTGCCAGTAGTCTAAGCGGGAGTGGATACGAGCAGTACTTC; CDR3aa: CASSLSGSGYEQYF
abundance: -; j_gene: TRBJ2-3; d_gene: TRBD1; v_gene: TRBV4-3; CDR3nt: TGCGCCAGCAGCCCGCGGACAGGGGGCACAGATACGCAGTATTTT; CDR3aa: CASSPRTGGTDTQYF
abundance: -; j_gene: TRBJ2-3; d_gene: -; v_gene: TRBV27; CDR3nt: TGTGCCAGCAGTTTATCAGGGGAAGTCGCAGATACGCAGTATTTT; CDR3aa: CASSLSGEVADTQYF
abundance: -; j_gene: TRBJ2-2; d_gene: TRBD2; v_gene: TRBV14; CDR3nt: TGTGCCAGCAGCCTGAAAGCGGGAGTGGACACCGGGGAGCTGTTTTTT; CDR3aa: CASSLKAGVDTGELFF
abundance: -; j_gene: TRBJ1-5; d_gene: TRBD1; v_gene: TRBV6-5; CDR3nt: TGTGCCAGCAGTTTTAGGACAGGGATCAATCAGCCCCAGCATTTT; CDR3aa: CASSFRTGINQPQHF
abundance: -; j_gene: TRBJ2-1; d_gene: -; v_gene: TRBV9; CDR3nt: TGTGCCAGCAGCGTAACGGGGGTTTTCCCCGAGCAGTTCTTC; CDR3aa: CASSVTGVFPEQFF
abundance: -; j_gene: TRBJ1-1; d_gene: -; v_gene: TRBV19; CDR3nt: TGTGCCAGTAGTGGGAAGATCGGACAGAACACTGAAGCTTTCTTT; CDR3aa: CASSGKIGQNTEAFF
abundance: -; j_gene: TRBJ2-2; d_gene: -; v_gene: TRBV28; CDR3nt: TGTGCCAGCAGTTTAACAGTTAATTCGAACACCGGGGAGCTGTTTTTT; CDR3aa: CASSLTVNSNTGELFF
abundance: -; j_gene: TRBJ1-5; d_gene: -; v_gene: TRBV28; CDR3nt: TGTGCCAGCAGTTCTCTCGATAGCGATCAGCCCCAGCATTTT; CDR3aa: CASSSLDSDQPQHF
abundance: -; j_gene: TRBJ1-5; d_gene: TRBD1; v_gene: TRBV27; CDR3nt: TGTGCCAGCAGCAACAGGGGGCCCGGCCAGCCCCAGCATTTT; CDR3aa: CASSNRGPGQPQHF
abundance: -; j_gene: TRBJ2-7; d_gene: TRBD2; v_gene: TRBV28; CDR3nt: TGTGCCAGCAGCCTAGCGGGAGGCCGCTACGAGCAGTACTTC; CDR3aa: CASSLAGGRYEQYF
abundance: -; j_gene: TRBJ2-7; d_gene: -; v_gene: TRBV6-6; CDR3nt: TGTGCCAGCAGACTTGCGGGGAGGTTCCACGAGCAGTACTTC; CDR3aa: CASRLAGRFHEQYF
abundance: -; j_gene: TRBJ1-1; d_gene: -; v_gene: TRBV7-9; CDR3nt: TGTGCCAGCAGCTTAATTCCCGCTGAAGCTTTCTTT; CDR3aa: CASSLIPAEAFF
abundance: -; j_gene: TRBJ2-7; d_gene: -; v_gene: TRBV30; CDR3nt: TGTGCCTGGAGCCGCGGAAGCTCCTACGAGCAGTACTTC; CDR3aa: CAWSRGSSYEQYF
abundance: -; j_gene: TRBJ2-7; d_gene: TRBD2; v_gene: TRBV5-1; CDR3nt: TGCGCCAGCAGCTTGGAAGTGGCTAGCGGGAGTGCTAAGCAGTACTTC; CDR3aa: CASSLEVASGSAKQYF
abundance: -; j_gene: TRBJ2-5; d_gene: -; v_gene: TRBV2; CDR3nt: TGTGCCAGCAGTGAAACGGTCTCGTCCTTAGAGACCCAGTACTTC; CDR3aa: CASSETVSSLETQYF
abundance: -; j_gene: TRBJ2-5; d_gene: -; v_gene: TRBV5-5; CDR3nt: TGTGCCAGCAGCTTGTGGCGGGGAGGAGAGACCCAGTACTTC; CDR3aa: CASSLWRGGETQYF
abundance: -; j_gene: TRBJ2-1; d_gene: -; v_gene: TRBV29-1; CDR3nt: TGCAGCGTTGCCCTAGGGGTGGATGAGCAGTTCTTC; CDR3aa: CSVALGVDEQFF
abundance: -; j_gene: TRBJ2-5; d_gene: -; v_gene: TRBV5-1; CDR3nt: TGCGCCAGCAGCCCACGTAATGGAGACGAGACCCAGTACTTC; CDR3aa: CASSPRNGDETQYF
abundance: -; j_gene: TRBJ2-2; d_gene: -; v_gene: TRBV9; CDR3nt: TGTGCCAGCAGCGTCCCAAGGGGGGGCTGGAACACCGGGGAGCTGTTTTTT; CDR3aa: CASSVPRGGWNTGELFF
abundance: -; j_gene: TRBJ1-5; d_gene: -; v_gene: TRBV25-1; CDR3nt: TGTGCCAGCACGGGGGGTGGCGGCAATCAGCCCCAGCATTTT; CDR3aa: CASTGGGGNQPQHF
abundance: -; j_gene: TRBJ2-6; d_gene: -; v_gene: TRBV6-1; CDR3nt: TGTGCCAGCAGTGAAGCGCTTGAGGAAGCTGGGGCCAACGTCCTGACTTTC; CDR3aa: CASSEALEEAGANVLTF
abundance: -; j_gene: TRBJ2-2; d_gene: -; v_gene: TRBV12-5; CDR3nt: TGTGCTAGTGGTTTGGTTATATCACAGGGTTACACCGGGGAGCTGTTTTTT; CDR3aa: CASGLVISQGYTGELFF
abundance: -; j_gene: TRBJ1-2; d_gene: TRBD1; v_gene: TRBV6-6; CDR3nt: TGTGCCAGCAGCCCCCAGGGACAGCTATATGGCTACACCTTC; CDR3aa: CASSPQGQLYGYTF
abundance: -; j_gene: TRBJ2-3; d_gene: TRBD1; v_gene: TRBV6-5; CDR3nt: TGTGCCAGCAGTTACTCAGGGGGCCTCACAGATACGCAGTATTTT; CDR3aa: CASSYSGGLTDTQYF
abundance: -; j_gene: TRBJ1-1; d_gene: TRBD1; v_gene: TRBV11-3; CDR3nt: TGTGCCAAAAAGGGGGCGATGAACACTGAAGCTTTCTTT; CDR3aa: CAKKGAMNTEAFF
abundance: -; j_gene: TRBJ2-7; d_gene: TRBD2; v_gene: TRBV15; CDR3nt: TGTGCCACCAGCAGAGGGGATAGCGGGGGGTACGAGCAGTACTTC; CDR3aa: CATSRGDSGGYEQYF
abundance: -; j_gene: TRBJ1-1; d_gene: -; v_gene: TRBV5-1; CDR3nt: TGCGCCAGCAGCTTTACCGGGAACACTGAAGCTTTCTTT; CDR3aa: CASSFTGNTEAFF
abundance: -; j_gene: TRBJ2-7; d_gene: TRBD1; v_gene: TRBV29-1; CDR3nt: TGCAGCGTTCCACGCGGGACAGGGGGCGAGCAGTACTTC; CDR3aa: CSVPRGTGGEQYF
abundance: -; j_gene: TRBJ2-2; d_gene: -; v_gene: TRBV7-3; CDR3nt: TGTGCCAGCAGCTTGGGGGGAACCGGGGAGCTGTTTTTT; CDR3aa: CASSLGGTGELFF
abundance: -; j_gene: TRBJ1-5; d_gene: -; v_gene: TRBV29-1; CDR3nt: TGCAGCGTTGTAACAGCCACAAATCAGCCCCAGCATTTT; CDR3aa: CSVVTATNQPQHF
abundance: -; j_gene: TRBJ2-3; d_gene: -; v_gene: TRBV18; CDR3nt: TGTGCCAGCTCACCCAACCCTATAGTGATGGCAGATACGCAGTATTTT; CDR3aa: CASSPNPIVMADTQYF
abundance: -; j_gene: TRBJ2-7; d_gene: TRBD1; v_gene: TRBV28; CDR3nt: TGTGCCAGCAGTTTAGACCGGACAGGGGGAAAAGGCGAGCAGTACTTC; CDR3aa: CASSLDRTGGKGEQYF
abundance: few; j_gene: TRBJ1-2; d_gene: TRBD1; v_gene: TRBV5-1; CDR3nt: TGCGCCAGCAGCCCGTCCCTGGCAGGGGGCGGTGGCTACACCTTC; CDR3aa: CASSPSLAGGGGYTF
abundance: -; j_gene: TRBJ2-7; d_gene: -; v_gene: TRBV29-1; CDR3nt: TGCAGCGTGAGGACATACTACGAGCAGTACTTC; CDR3aa: CSVRTYYEQYF